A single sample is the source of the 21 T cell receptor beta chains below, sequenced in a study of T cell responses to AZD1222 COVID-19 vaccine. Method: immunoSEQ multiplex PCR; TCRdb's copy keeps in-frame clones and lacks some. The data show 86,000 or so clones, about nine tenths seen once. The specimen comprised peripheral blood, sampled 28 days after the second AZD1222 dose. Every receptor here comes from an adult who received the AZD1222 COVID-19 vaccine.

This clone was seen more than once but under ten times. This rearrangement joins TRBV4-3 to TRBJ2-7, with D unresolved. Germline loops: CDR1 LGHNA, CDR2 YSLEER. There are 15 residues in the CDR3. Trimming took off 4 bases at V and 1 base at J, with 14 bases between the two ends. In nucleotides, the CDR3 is TGCGCCAGCAGCCCAGGAGTGTCGGATTCCTACGAGCAGTACTTC. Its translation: CASSPGVSDSYEQYF.

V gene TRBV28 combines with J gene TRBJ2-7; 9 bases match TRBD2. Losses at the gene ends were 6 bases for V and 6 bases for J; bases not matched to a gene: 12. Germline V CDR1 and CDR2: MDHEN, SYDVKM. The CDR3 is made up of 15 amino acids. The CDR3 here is CASSPRGSGSFEQYF. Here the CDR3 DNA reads TGTGCCAGCAGCCCTCGTGGTAGCGGGAGTTTCGAGCAGTACTTC.

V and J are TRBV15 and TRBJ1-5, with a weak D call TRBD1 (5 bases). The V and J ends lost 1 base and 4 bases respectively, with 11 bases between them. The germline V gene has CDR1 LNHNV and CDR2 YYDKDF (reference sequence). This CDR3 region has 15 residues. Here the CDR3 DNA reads TGTGCCACCAGCAGAGCCGGGACTACTAATCAGCCCCAGCATTTT. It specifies CATSRAGTTNQPQHF. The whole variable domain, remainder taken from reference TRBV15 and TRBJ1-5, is DAMVIQNPRYQVTQFGKPVTLSCSQTLNHNVMYWYQQKSSQAPKLLFHYYDKDFNNEADTPDNFQSRRPNTSFCFLDIRSPGLGDTAMYLCATSRAGTTNQPQHFGDGTRLSIL.

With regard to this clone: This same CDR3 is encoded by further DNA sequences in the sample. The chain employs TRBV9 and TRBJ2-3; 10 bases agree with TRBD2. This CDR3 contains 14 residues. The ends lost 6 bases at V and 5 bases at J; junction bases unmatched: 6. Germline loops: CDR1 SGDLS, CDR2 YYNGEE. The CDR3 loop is CASTLAGGLDTQYF. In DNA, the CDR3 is TGTGCCAGCACATTAGCGGGAGGTTTAGATACGCAGTATTTT.

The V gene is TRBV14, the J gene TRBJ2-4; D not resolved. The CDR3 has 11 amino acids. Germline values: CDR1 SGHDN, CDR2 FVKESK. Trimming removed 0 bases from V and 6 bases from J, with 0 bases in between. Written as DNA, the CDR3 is TGTGCCAGCAGCCAAGAAAACATTCAGTACTTC. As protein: CASSQENIQYF. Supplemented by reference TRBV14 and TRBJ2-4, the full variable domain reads EAGVTQFPSHSVIEKGQTVTLRCDPISGHDNLYWYRRVMGKEIKFLLHFVKESKQDESGMPNNRFLAERTGGTYSTLKVQPAELEDSGVYFCASSQENIQYFGAGTRLSVL.

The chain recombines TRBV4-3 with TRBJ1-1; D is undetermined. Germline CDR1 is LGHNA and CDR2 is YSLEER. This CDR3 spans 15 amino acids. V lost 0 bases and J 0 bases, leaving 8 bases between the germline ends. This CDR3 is CASSQDGTVNTEAFF. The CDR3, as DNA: TGCGCCAGCAGCCAAGATGGTACGGTGAACACTGAAGCTTTCTTT.

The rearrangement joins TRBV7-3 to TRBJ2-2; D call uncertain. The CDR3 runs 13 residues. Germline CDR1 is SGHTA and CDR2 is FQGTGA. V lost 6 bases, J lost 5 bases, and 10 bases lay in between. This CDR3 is CASSPVGTGELFF. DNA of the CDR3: TGTGCCAGCAGTCCCGTAGGGACCGGGGAGCTGTTTTTT.

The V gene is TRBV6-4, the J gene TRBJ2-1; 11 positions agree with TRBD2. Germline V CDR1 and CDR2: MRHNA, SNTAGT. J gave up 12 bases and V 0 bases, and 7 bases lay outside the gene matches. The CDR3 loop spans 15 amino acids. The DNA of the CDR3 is TGTGCCAGCAGTGACTCTGGGGCTAGCGGGAGGTCGCAGTTCTTC. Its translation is CASSDSGASGRSQFF.

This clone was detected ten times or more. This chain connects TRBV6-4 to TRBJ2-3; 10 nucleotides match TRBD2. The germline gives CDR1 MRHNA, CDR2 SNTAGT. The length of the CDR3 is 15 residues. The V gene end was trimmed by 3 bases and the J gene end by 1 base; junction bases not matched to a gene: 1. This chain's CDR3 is CASSEGTSGTDTQYF. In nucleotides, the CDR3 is TGTGCCAGCAGTGAAGGGACTAGCGGCACAGATACGCAGTATTTT.

Here the CDR3 DNA reads TGTGCCAGCAGACTGGGGGCTTTCGCCTTAAACACTGAAGCTTTCTTT. Translation: CASRLGAFALNTEAFF. The chain employs TRBV28 and TRBJ1-1; a weak D match, TRBD1 (6 bases). The CDR3 extends over 16 amino acids. CDR1 and CDR2 from the germline V gene are MDHEN and SYDVKM. V was pared by 6 bases and J by 2 bases, with 19 bases between.

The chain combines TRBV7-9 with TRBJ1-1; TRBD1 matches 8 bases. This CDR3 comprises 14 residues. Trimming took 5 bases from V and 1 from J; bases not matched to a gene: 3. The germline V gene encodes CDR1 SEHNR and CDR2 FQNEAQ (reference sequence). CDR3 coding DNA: TGTGCCAGCAGCCGACAGGGGAGGAACACTGAAGCTTTCTTT. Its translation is CASSRQGRNTEAFF.

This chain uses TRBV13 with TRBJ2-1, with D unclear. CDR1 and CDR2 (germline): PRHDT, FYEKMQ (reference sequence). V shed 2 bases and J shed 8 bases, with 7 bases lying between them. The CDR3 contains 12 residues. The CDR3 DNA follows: TGTGCCAGCAGCTTAATAGGCGATGAGCAGTTCTTC. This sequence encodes CASSLIGDEQFF.

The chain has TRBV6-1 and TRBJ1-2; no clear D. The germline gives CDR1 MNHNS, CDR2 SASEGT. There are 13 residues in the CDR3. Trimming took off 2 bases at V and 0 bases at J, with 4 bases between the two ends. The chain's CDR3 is CASSELSNYGYTF. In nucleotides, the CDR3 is TGTGCCAGCAGTGAACTCTCTAACTATGGCTACACCTTC.

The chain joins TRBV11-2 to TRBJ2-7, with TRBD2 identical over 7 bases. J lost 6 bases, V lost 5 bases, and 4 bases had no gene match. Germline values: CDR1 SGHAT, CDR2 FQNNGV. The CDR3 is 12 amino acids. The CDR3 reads CASSGGLGEQYF. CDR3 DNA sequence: TGTGCCAGCAGCGGAGGACTAGGCGAGCAGTACTTC.

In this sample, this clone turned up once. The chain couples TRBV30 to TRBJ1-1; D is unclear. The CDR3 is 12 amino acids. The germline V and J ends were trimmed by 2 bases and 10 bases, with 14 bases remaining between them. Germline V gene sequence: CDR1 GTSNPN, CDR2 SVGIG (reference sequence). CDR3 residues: CAWSIDPVAAFF. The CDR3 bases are TGTGCCTGGAGTATAGATCCGGTGGCAGCTTTCTTT.

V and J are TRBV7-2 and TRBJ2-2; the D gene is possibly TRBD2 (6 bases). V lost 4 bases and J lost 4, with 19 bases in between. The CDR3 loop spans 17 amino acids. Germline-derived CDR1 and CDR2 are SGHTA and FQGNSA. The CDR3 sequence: CASSSRATRNPTGELFF. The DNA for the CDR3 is TGTGCCAGCAGCTCACGGGCGACTAGAAACCCCACCGGGGAGCTGTTTTTT.

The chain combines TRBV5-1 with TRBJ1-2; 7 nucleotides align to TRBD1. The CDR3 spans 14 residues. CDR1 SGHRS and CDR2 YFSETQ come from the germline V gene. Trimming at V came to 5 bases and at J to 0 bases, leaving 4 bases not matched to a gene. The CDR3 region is CASRDGTANYGYTF. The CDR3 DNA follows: TGCGCCAGCAGGGACGGGACAGCTAACTATGGCTACACCTTC.

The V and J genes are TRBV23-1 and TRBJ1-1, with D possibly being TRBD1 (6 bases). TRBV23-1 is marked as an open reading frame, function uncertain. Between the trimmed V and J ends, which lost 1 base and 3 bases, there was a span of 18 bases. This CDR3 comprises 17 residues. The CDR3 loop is CASSQFRRGSWDTEAFF. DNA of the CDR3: TGCGCCAGCAGTCAATTTCGCAGGGGAAGTTGGGACACTGAAGCTTTCTTT.

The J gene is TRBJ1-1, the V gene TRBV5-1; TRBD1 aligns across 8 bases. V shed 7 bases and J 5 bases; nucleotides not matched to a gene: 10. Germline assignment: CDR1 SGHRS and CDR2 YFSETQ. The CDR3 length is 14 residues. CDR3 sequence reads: CASQRTGSRTEAFF. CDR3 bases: TGCGCCAGCCAAAGGACAGGGAGCCGGACTGAAGCTTTCTTT.

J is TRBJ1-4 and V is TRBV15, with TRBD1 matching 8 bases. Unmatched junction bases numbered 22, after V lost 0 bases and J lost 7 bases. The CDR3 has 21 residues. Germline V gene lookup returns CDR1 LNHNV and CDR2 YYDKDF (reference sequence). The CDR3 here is CATSRDLIWDRPPGRSEKLFF. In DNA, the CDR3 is TGTGCCACCAGCAGAGATCTAATTTGGGACAGGCCGCCGGGGCGTAGTGAAAAACTGTTTTTT.

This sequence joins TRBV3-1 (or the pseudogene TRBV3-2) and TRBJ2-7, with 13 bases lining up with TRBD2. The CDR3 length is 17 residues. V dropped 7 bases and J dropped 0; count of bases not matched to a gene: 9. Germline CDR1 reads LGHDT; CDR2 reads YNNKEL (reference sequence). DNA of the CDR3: TGTGCCAGCACCGGGGGGACTAGCGGGACCTACTCCTACGAGCAGTACTTC. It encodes CASTGGTSGTYSYEQYF.